This is a list of T cell receptor beta chains from one sample in a study of T cell responses to AZD1222 COVID-19 vaccine. Sequencing was performed with immunoSEQ multiplex PCR; in TCRdb, only in-frame clones are kept and a portion is missing. The sample includes 85,000 or so clones, 70% to 90% of them seen just once. Specimen: peripheral blood, collected 28 days after the second AZD1222 dose. The receptors were gathered from an adult who received the AZD1222 COVID-19 vaccine. Each CDR3 is given without its conserved first and last residue. The order of the fields is CDR3 protein, V gene, J gene.

CDR3 protein: ASSYSRGTGANVLT
V gene: TRBV6-6
J gene: TRBJ2-6

CDR3 protein: ASFLGGRTEAF
V gene: TRBV28
J gene: TRBJ1-1

CDR3 protein: ATSAYSGTDTQY
V gene: TRBV24-1
J gene: TRBJ2-3

CDR3 protein: ASSLLGQGGNEQF
V gene: TRBV27
J gene: TRBJ2-1

CDR3 protein: ASSRQDSTYNEQF
V gene: TRBV18
J gene: TRBJ2-1

CDR3 protein: ASSPRDTSGYNEQF
V gene: TRBV7-3
J gene: TRBJ2-1

CDR3 protein: ASSSLAASYNEQF
V gene: TRBV5-1
J gene: TRBJ2-1

CDR3 protein: ASSISPGLAGGYEQF
V gene: TRBV7-3
J gene: TRBJ2-1

CDR3 protein: ASSKKQGSEIGERTEAF
V gene: TRBV21-1
J gene: TRBJ1-1

CDR3 protein: ASSPEEVNGYT
V gene: TRBV18
J gene: TRBJ1-2

CDR3 protein: ASSPHRDSQETQY
V gene: TRBV4-2
J gene: TRBJ2-5

CDR3 protein: ASSDTSLPSNEQF
V gene: TRBV6-1
J gene: TRBJ2-1

CDR3 protein: SGEDPSGEQY
V gene: TRBV29-1
J gene: TRBJ2-7

CDR3 protein: ASSLYGTGSGNTIY
V gene: TRBV5-1
J gene: TRBJ1-3

CDR3 protein: ASSMGGAGTDTQY
V gene: TRBV5-1
J gene: TRBJ2-3

CDR3 protein: ASSLGLGGGLGETQY
V gene: TRBV5-6
J gene: TRBJ2-5

CDR3 protein: ASSLVPRGQNEKLF
V gene: TRBV5-1
J gene: TRBJ1-4

CDR3 protein: ASSPGTAEGEKLF
V gene: TRBV28
J gene: TRBJ1-4

CDR3 protein: ASNEGLHTGELF
V gene: TRBV6-4
J gene: TRBJ2-2

CDR3 protein: AWDGTGGTDTQY
V gene: TRBV30
J gene: TRBJ2-3

CDR3 protein: ATSRVRGTDTQY
V gene: TRBV15
J gene: TRBJ2-3

CDR3 protein: ASRVPGQYYGYT
V gene: TRBV19
J gene: TRBJ1-2

CDR3 protein: ASRRQGPTDIQY
V gene: TRBV25-1
J gene: TRBJ2-4

CDR3 protein: ASSPDRTTYEQY
V gene: TRBV18
J gene: TRBJ2-7

CDR3 protein: ASSSTGFRGVLT
V gene: TRBV11-2
J gene: TRBJ2-6

CDR3 protein: ASSEALSRANGYT
V gene: TRBV6-1
J gene: TRBJ1-2

CDR3 protein: ASSSLGLETQY
V gene: TRBV12-3/TRBV12-4
J gene: TRBJ2-5

CDR3 protein: ASGPGVNEQY
V gene: TRBV12-3/TRBV12-4
J gene: TRBJ2-7

CDR3 protein: ASSSRTGNSNSPLH
V gene: TRBV14
J gene: TRBJ1-6

CDR3 protein: ASSLGGIKNYGYT
V gene: TRBV28
J gene: TRBJ1-2

CDR3 protein: ASSPDRGNYEQY
V gene: TRBV18
J gene: TRBJ2-7

CDR3 protein: ASSFTGRETEAF
V gene: TRBV6-2/TRBV6-3
J gene: TRBJ1-1

CDR3 protein: ASSLDAGLKYGYT
V gene: TRBV5-1
J gene: TRBJ1-2

CDR3 protein: ASSLLGGDQPQH
V gene: TRBV28
J gene: TRBJ1-5

CDR3 protein: ASSLRTGPSYEQY
V gene: TRBV7-7
J gene: TRBJ2-7

CDR3 protein: ASSQTGRMNTEAF
V gene: TRBV18
J gene: TRBJ1-1

CDR3 protein: ASSQVDYRGRGGYT
V gene: TRBV3-1/TRBV3-2
J gene: TRBJ1-2